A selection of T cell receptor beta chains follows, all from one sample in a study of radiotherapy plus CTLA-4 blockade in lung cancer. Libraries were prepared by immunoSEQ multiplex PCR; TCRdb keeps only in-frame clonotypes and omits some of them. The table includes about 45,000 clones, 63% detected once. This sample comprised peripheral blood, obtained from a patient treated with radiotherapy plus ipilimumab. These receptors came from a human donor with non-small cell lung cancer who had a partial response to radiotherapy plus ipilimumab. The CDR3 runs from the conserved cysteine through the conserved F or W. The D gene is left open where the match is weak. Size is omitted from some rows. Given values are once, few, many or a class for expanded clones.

CASSPPGTVKGTQYF TGTGCCAGCAGCCCACCGGGGACAGTAAAAGGGACCCAGTACTTC few TRBJ2-5 TRBD1 TRBV7-9 15
CASSGDRLNTEAFF TGTGCCAGCAGTGGGGACAGGTTGAACACTGAAGCTTTCTTT NA TRBJ1-1 TRBD1 TRBV6-6 14
CASSSSGANVLTF TGTGCCAGCAGTTCTTCTGGGGCCAACGTCCTGACTTTC NA TRBJ2-6 NA TRBV6-1 13
CASSVGTTNNEQFF TGTGCCAGCAGCGTAGGAACTACTAACAATGAGCAGTTCTTC few TRBJ2-1 NA TRBV9 14
CASRGGGTRGYTF TGTGCCAGCAGGGGAGGTGGTACTAGAGGCTACACCTTC NA TRBJ1-2 NA TRBV6-1 13
CASSQGEGEGYEQYF TGTGCCAGCAGCCAAGGTGAGGGAGAGGGCTACGAGCAGTACTTC few TRBJ2-7 NA TRBV7-9 15
CASSRGGSTDTQYF TGTGCCAGCAGTAGGGGAGGAAGCACAGATACGCAGTATTTT NA TRBJ2-3 NA TRBV2 14
CASSESLVVPLKF TGCGCCAGCAGTGAGTCCCTAGTGGTCCCTTTGAAATTT NA TRBJ2-3 NA TRBV10-2 13
CASIRKGEGNTIYF TGTGCCAGCATTAGGAAGGGGGAAGGAAACACCATATATTTT NA TRBJ1-3 NA TRBV6-1 14
CASSTGELVTYEQYF TGTGCCAGCAGTACAGGGGAGCTAGTAACCTACGAGCAGTACTTC NA TRBJ2-7 TRBD1 TRBV7-9 15